These T cell receptor beta chains were read from a single sample in a study of identical twins. Via MiXCR, TCRdb re-called the 5' RACE reads, giving one row per CDR3 protein. Of around 200,000 distinct CDR3 sequences listed, over 8% are singletons. The sample consisted of memory (CD45RO+) T cells sorted from blood. These receptors were taken from a woman younger than 30 in good health. Both conserved end residues are part of each CDR3. The D gene is left open where the match is weak. Only some rows state a clone size, as once, few, many or a class for expanded clones.

j_gene	abundance	d_gene	len	v_gene	CDR3aa	CDR3nt
TRBJ1-1	many	.	13	TRBV7-3	CASSTQRNTEAFF	TGTGCCAGCAGCACCCAGAGGAACACTGAAGCTTTCTTT
TRBJ2-7	few	.	15	TRBV6-5	CASTSHGAGVYEQYF	TGTGCCAGCACTTCCCACGGGGCAGGGGTGTACGAGCAGTACTTC
TRBJ2-3	.	TRBD2	20	TRBV11-1	CASSSSRGLAGALRGDTQYF	TGTGCCAGCAGCTCCTCCCGTGGACTAGCGGGAGCCCTAAGGGGAGATACGCAGTATTTT
TRBJ2-7	few	.	12	TRBV7-7	CASSALGGEQYF	TGTGCTAGCAGCGCTCTAGGGGGCGAGCAGTACTTC
TRBJ2-3	many	TRBD1	15	TRBV2	CASSDRQGSYDTQYF	TGTGCCAGCAGCGACCGACAGGGTTCATATGATACGCAGTATTTT
TRBJ2-7	few	.	14	TRBV30	CAWSPPIRGYEQYF	TGTGCCTGGAGTCCCCCCATACGAGGTTACGAGCAGTACTTC
TRBJ2-7	many	.	13	TRBV20-1	CSARGQAEYEQYF	TGCAGTGCTAGAGGTCAAGCGGAGTACGAGCAGTACTTC
TRBJ2-4	.	TRBD2	16	TRBV6-5	CASSFPTTSGRNIQYF	TGTGCCAGCAGTTTCCCAACCACTAGCGGGAGAAACATTCAGTACTTC
TRBJ2-4	.	.	14	TRBV20-1	CSALRPDRGNIQYF	TGCAGTGCCCTGCGACCCGATAGGGGGAACATTCAGTACTTC
TRBJ1-1	.	.	13	TRBV14	CASSQVYNTEAFF	TGTGCCAGCAGCCAAGTCTACAACACTGAAGCTTTCTTT
TRBJ1-1	few	.	13	TRBV5-1	CASSLAGRTEAFF	TGCGCCAGCAGCTTGGCAGGGCGGACTGAAGCTTTCTTT
TRBJ2-2	few	.	15	TRBV29-1	CSAGVWVNKPGELFF	TGCAGCGCTGGGGTCTGGGTCAATAAACCCGGGGAGCTGTTTTTT
TRBJ2-1	.	.	12	TRBV7-2	CASSPSGFRSFF	TGTGCCAGCAGCCCCAGTGGCTTCAGATCGTTCTTC